One T cell receptor (beta chain) is described in this entry. The antigen is undetermined. PCR employed 60 Vbeta and 13 Jbeta primers. Repertoires were generated with immunoSEQ multiplex PCR, while TCRdb's copy carries only in-frame clones and drops some. The sample has fewer than 60,000 clones, around four fifths seen once. The sample comes from a study of cytomegalovirus exposure and HLA in healthy donors. While unrecorded immune exposures were likely, the donors were nominally healthy when sampled. Whole-study findings and limits: The authors later linked a missense DCLRE1C variant to TCR beta V- and J-gene trimming. 150 to 200 TCR beta chains were listed as cytomegalovirus-associated.

Germline loops: CDR1 MNHEY, CDR2 SVGAGI. CDR3 length equals 15 residues. The V gene end was trimmed by 5 bases and the J gene end by 3 bases; junction bases not matched to a gene: 5. The TCR sequence derives from a middle-aged man in good health and CMV-seronegative. The chain combines TRBV6-5 with TRBJ1-2; 11 positions match TRBD1. Sequenced: PBMCs. For the CDR3, the DNA is TGTGCCAGCAGTCAGTGGACAGGGGGCGACTATGGCTACACCTTC. This codes for CASSQWTGGDYGYTF.